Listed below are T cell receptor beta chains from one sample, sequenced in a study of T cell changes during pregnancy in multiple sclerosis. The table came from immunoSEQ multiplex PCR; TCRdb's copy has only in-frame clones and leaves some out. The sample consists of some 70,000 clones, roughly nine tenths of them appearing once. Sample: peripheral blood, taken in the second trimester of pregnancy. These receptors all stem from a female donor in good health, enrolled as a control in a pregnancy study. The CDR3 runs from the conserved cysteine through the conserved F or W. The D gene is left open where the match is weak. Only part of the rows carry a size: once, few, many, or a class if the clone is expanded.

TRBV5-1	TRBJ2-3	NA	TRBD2	TGCGCCAGCAACGGACTAGCGGGGGGGCCTGGTACGCAGTATTTT	CASNGLAGGPGTQYF
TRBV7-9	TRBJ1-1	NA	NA	TGTGCCAGCAGCTTAGAGGGCCCTGCGGGCACTGAAGCTTTCTTT	CASSLEGPAGTEAFF
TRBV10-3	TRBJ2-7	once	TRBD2	TGTGCCATCAAAACGGGACTAGCGGTCTACGAGCAGTACTTC	CAIKTGLAVYEQYF
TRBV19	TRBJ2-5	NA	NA	TGTGCCAGTGGATACGTCCCGCGGGGACTTAGTGGAGAAGAGACCCAGTACTTC	CASGYVPRGLSGEETQYF
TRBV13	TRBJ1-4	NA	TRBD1	TGTGCCAGCAGCTTAAATCCGGGACAGAACAATGAAAAACTGTTTTTT	CASSLNPGQNNEKLFF
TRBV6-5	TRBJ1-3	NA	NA	TGTGCCAGCAGCCCCTGGGAGGCTGGAAACACCATATATTTT	CASSPWEAGNTIYF
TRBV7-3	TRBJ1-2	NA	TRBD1	TGTGCCAGCAGCTTGGACAGGGACTATGGCTACACCTTC	CASSLDRDYGYTF
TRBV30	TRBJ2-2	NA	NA	TGTGCCTGTCCTTATTACCGGGACATCTTTAACACCGGGGAGCTGTTTTTT	CACPYYRDIFNTGELFF
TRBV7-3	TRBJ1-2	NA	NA	TGTGCCAGCAGCTTCGGCGCGGGTAGAGGCTACACCTTC	CASSFGAGRGYTF
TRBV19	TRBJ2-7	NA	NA	TGTGCCAGTGGGACCACAGGGTTCTACGAGCAGTACTTC	CASGTTGFYEQYF
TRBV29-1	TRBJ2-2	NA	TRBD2	TGCAGCGTTGAAGTACTAGCGGGGACCGGGGAGCTGTTTTTT	CSVEVLAGTGELFF
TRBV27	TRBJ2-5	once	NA	TGTGCCAGCAGTTTGGGGCGGGGGCTTGGGGAGACCCAGTACTTC	CASSLGRGLGETQYF
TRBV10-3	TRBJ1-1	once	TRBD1	TGTGCCAGCAGTTACTCGACAGGGCAGAACACTGAAGCTTTCTTT	CASSYSTGQNTEAFF
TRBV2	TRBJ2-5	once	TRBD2	TGTGCCAGCAAAGGGAGGGCAGGGTCCTCATCGTACCAAGAGACCCAGTACTTC	CASKGRAGSSSYQETQYF
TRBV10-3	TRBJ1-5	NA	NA	TGTGCCATCAGTGAGTCCGTCGGGACACCTTATCAGCCCCAGCATTTT	CAISESVGTPYQPQHF
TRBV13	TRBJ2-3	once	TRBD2	TGTGCCAGCAGCTTAGTGGGCCTAACGGGACTAGCGGGGGGGCGCACAGATACGCAGTATTTT	CASSLVGLTGLAGGRTDTQYF
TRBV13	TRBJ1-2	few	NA	TGTGCCAGCAGCTTAGTGGCGGGGGCAAATGGCTACACCTTC	CASSLVAGANGYTF
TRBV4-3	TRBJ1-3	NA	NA	TGCGCCAGCAGCCAATCCACAGGGATAAGTGGAAACACCATATATTTT	CASSQSTGISGNTIYF